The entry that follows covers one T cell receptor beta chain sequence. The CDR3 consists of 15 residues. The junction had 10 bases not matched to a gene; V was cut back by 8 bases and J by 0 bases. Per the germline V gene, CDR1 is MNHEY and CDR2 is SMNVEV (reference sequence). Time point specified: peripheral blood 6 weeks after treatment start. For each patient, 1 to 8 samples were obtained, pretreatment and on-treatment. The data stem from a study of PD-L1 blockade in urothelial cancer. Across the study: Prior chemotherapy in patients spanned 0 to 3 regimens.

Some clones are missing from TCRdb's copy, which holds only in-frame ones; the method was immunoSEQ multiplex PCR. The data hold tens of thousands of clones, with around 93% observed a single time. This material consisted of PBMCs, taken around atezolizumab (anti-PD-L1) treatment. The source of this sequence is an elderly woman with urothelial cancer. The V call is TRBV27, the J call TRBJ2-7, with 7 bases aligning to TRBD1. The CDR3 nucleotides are TGTGCCAGCCATAAGACAGGGACCACCTCCTACGAGCAGTACTTC. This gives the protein CASHKTGTTSYEQYF.